The 15 T cell receptor beta chains below come from one sample, sequenced in a study of monozygotic twins with inflammatory bowel disease. TCRdb re-called the 5' RACE reads, yielding one record per CDR3 amino acid sequence without DNA. This sample contains some 170,000 distinct CDR3 sequences. The sample was blood. These receptors were taken from a human donor with ulcerative colitis or Crohn's disease, or a healthy co-twin of an affected twin (not recorded which).

The chain employs TRBV11-2 and TRBJ2-7. The CDR3 loop spans 13 amino acids. Germline loops: CDR1 SGHAT, CDR2 FQNNGV. This CDR3 reads CASSLEGAYEQYF.

This rearrangement joins TRBV30 to TRBJ1-1; TCRdb picks TRBD1, but there is no DNA to check that call. Germline V gene lookup returns CDR1 GTSNPN and CDR2 SVGIG (reference sequence). The CDR3 runs 13 residues. Here the CDR3 reads CAWTRQVNTEAFF.

V and J are TRBV12-5 and TRBJ1-1; TCRdb's assignment of TRBD1 cannot be checked, as there is no DNA. Germline values: CDR1 LGHNT, CDR2 FRNRAP. This CDR3 has 11 residues. This CDR3 reads CASGPPPEAFF.

The chain couples TRBV10-2 to TRBJ2-1; TCRdb proposes TRBD2, but this gene call is untestable without DNA. Looked up from germline, CDR1 is WSHSY and CDR2 is SAAADI. CDR3 length equals 16 residues. The CDR3 region is CASSDQAVWTYNEQFF.

This chain joins TRBV12-3 or TRBV12-4 and TRBJ2-2; with no DNA, the TCRdb D assignment of TRBD2 cannot be verified. This CDR3 has 15 residues. The CDR3 loop is CASSLKRANTGELFF.

This rearrangement joins TRBV27 to TRBJ1-1; TCRdb's D gene call, TRBD1, goes unchecked for lack of DNA. Per germline, CDR1 MNHEY and CDR2 SMNVEV (reference sequence). The CDR3 covers 14 residues. CDR3 loop: CASSLRQAGTEAFF.

The chain is built from TRBV7-2 and TRBJ1-2; TCRdb outputs TRBD1, but without DNA this stays unchecked. The CDR3 extends over 15 amino acids. CDR1 and CDR2 (germline): SGHTA, FQGNSA. This CDR3 is CASSLNRGADRGYTF.

This rearrangement joins TRBV3-1 to TRBJ2-7. This CDR3 contains 14 residues. CDR1 and CDR2 from the germline V gene are LGHDT and YNNKEL (reference sequence). CDR3 sequence: CASSQGADSYEQYF.

The J gene is TRBJ1-3, the V gene TRBV27. Germline V gene data show CDR1 as MNHEY and CDR2 as SMNVEV (reference sequence). This CDR3 contains 13 residues. The CDR3 region is CASSLAVGNTIYF.

CDR3 protein: CATSATQGAAGELFF. The chain uses TRBV24-1 and TRBJ2-2; TCRdb names TRBD1, which stays unverified in the absence of DNA. The CDR3 is made up of 15 amino acids. Germline values: CDR1 KGHDR, CDR2 SFDVKD.

This chain connects TRBV20-1 to TRBJ2-4; the D gene TCRdb calls, TRBD2, cannot be checked with no DNA. There are 18 residues in the CDR3. CDR1 is DFQATT, CDR2 SNEGSKA, per germline (reference sequence). The CDR3 here is CSASSSVGVLGPKNIQYF.

V usage is TRBV6-6 and J usage is TRBJ2-2; TCRdb indicates TRBD1, and absent DNA this call remains unverified. Germline V lookup: CDR1 MNHNY, CDR2 SVGAGI (reference sequence). The CDR3 spans 14 residues. The CDR3 sequence is CASRPSRDTGELFF.

The V gene is TRBV3-1, the J gene TRBJ1-4; absent DNA, TCRdb's TRBD1 call cannot be checked. This CDR3 contains 16 residues. Germline assignment: CDR1 LGHDT and CDR2 YNNKEL (reference sequence). The CDR3 sequence: CASSPRDRTLNEKLFF. Drawing the rest from reference TRBV3-1 and TRBJ1-4, the complete variable domain is DTAVSQTPKYLVTQMGNDKSIKCEQNLGHDTMYWYKQDSKKFLKIMFSYNNKELIINETVPNRFSPKSPDKAHLNLHINSLELGDSAVYFCASSPRDRTLNEKLFFGSGTQLSVL.

The rearrangement links TRBV27 to TRBJ2-7; TCRdb lists TRBD1, though no DNA is available to test this call. The CDR3 length is 14 residues. CDR1 and CDR2 (germline): MNHEY, SMNVEV (reference sequence). This chain's CDR3 is CASSPGLFSYEQYF.

The rearrangement uses TRBV2 and TRBJ2-3; the TRBD2 assignment by TCRdb is unverifiable without DNA. Germline V lookup: CDR1 SNHLY, CDR2 FYNNEI. CDR3 size: 15 residues. CDR3 protein: CASSEQGVGADTQYF.